This T cell receptor beta chain comes out of a study of radiation and T cells in renal cell carcinoma. The germline V gene encodes CDR1 SEHNR and CDR2 FQNEAQ (reference sequence). Trimming shortened V by 6 bases and J by 1 base, and 10 bases separated the two germline ends. The length of the CDR3 is 13 residues. Using immunoSEQ multiplex PCR, the repertoire was profiled, and TCRdb retains in-frame clones only, with some absent. The table has around 21,000 clones, 40% to 55% seen once. Treatment of the sample: 15 Gy SBRT to primary tumor, nephrectomy 4 weeks later. J is TRBJ2-7 and V is TRBV7-9, with D perhaps TRBD2 (5 bases). The receptor was derived from a woman aged 45-60 years with renal cell carcinoma. The starting material was tumor tissue, obtained from a patient whose treatment included radiotherapy and nephrectomy. The CDR3 sequence is CASRGRDSYEQYF. Written as DNA, the CDR3 is TGTGCCAGCAGAGGACGGGATTCCTACGAGCAGTACTTC.